These 17 T cell receptor beta chains originate from one sample sequenced in a study of patients and donors after allogeneic stem cell transplantation. TCRdb analysed the RT-PCR reads with MiXCR anew, one entry per CDR3 protein. Of roughly 880,000 distinct CDR3 sequences in the sample, 15% to 20% were seen once. The material sequenced was blood, either unsorted or a sorted T cell fraction (not recorded which). Receptors were obtained from a human donor who was either an allogeneic HSCT recipient or a stem cell or donor lymphocyte infusion donor (not recorded which). It is not recorded whose cells these are; they may come from a transplant donor.

The chain links TRBV6-2 or TRBV6-3 to TRBJ1-2; TRBD1 might be the D (5 bases). The CDR3 is 14 residues long. Trimming removed 7 bases from V and 4 bases from J, with 16 bases in between. Per the germline V gene, CDR1 is MNHEY and CDR2 is SVGEGT. The CDR3, as DNA: TGTGCCAGCACCCCTCGGGGCCGGGTCTATGGCTACACCTTC. Its translation is CASTPRGRVYGYTF.

This clonotype turned up a few times. This chain joins TRBV29-1 and TRBJ1-1, with D possibly matching TRBD1 (6 bases). V was clipped by 1 base and J by 1 base, with 25 bases between them. Germline lookup yields CDR1 SQVTM and CDR2 ANQGSEA. The CDR3 totals 19 residues. CDR3 bases: TGCAGCGTTGAAGGGCGAGCAGGCGGACAGAGGGGGGCGAACACTGAAGCTTTCTTT. This codes for CSVEGRAGGQRGANTEAFF.

This rearrangement joins TRBV20-1 to TRBJ2-1; TRBD2 agrees at 15 bases. Germline CDR1 DFQATT, CDR2 SNEGSKA (reference sequence). V shed 4 bases and J 5 bases; nucleotides not matched to a gene: 6. This CDR3 has 16 amino acids. This CDR3 reads CSATGLAGGPNNEQFF. In DNA, the CDR3 is TGCAGTGCTACGGGACTAGCGGGGGGCCCGAACAATGAGCAGTTCTTC.

In its sample, this clonotype was seen a few times. The J gene is TRBJ2-1, the V gene TRBV11-3; either TRBD1 or TRBD2 may fit D (6 bases each). V was clipped by 1 base and J by 7 bases, with 11 bases between them. In germline, CDR1 is SGHNT, CDR2 YENEEA. The CDR3 extends over 14 amino acids. The DNA of the CDR3 is TGTGCCAGCAGCTTAGGACCGGGGGCAAATGAGCAGTTCTTC. Protein sequence: CASSLGPGANEQFF.

Written as DNA, the CDR3 is TGTGCCAGCACGACAGTCTACACCGGGGAGCTGTTTTTT. It is translated as CASTTVYTGELFF. V usage is TRBV6-2 or TRBV6-3 and J usage is TRBJ2-2, with a possible D match to TRBD1 (5 bases). Trimming left V 7 bases short and J 3 bases short, with 9 bases between. The CDR3 loop spans 13 amino acids. Germline assignment: CDR1 MNHEY and CDR2 SVGEGT.

This clonotype was counted a few times. The chain combines TRBV29-1 with TRBJ2-1; 10 bases are shared with TRBD2. This CDR3 comprises 16 residues. V lost 8 bases and J lost 10; bases outside the gene matches: 20. Germline CDR1 SQVTM, CDR2 ANQGSEA. The CDR3 DNA reads as TGCAGCATTAGAAAGTGGTCGGGACTAGCGACCCGGGAGCAGTTCTTC. Protein: CSIRKWSGLATREQFF.

The genes are TRBV14 and TRBJ2-1; 12 bases are a match to TRBD2. With 0 bases clipped from V and 8 bases from J, the junction kept 11 bases outside the gene matches. The CDR3 covers 18 residues. Per the germline V gene, CDR1 is SGHDN and CDR2 is FVKESK. CDR3 bases: TGTGCCAGCAGCCAAGATAGGACTAGCGGGGCCCTGAGGCATGAGCAGTTCTTC. As protein: CASSQDRTSGALRHEQFF.

This clonotype appeared a few times. This chain uses TRBV5-1 with TRBJ2-1; no reliable D call. V shed 4 bases and J shed 7 bases, with 18 bases lying between them. The germline V gene encodes CDR1 SGHRS and CDR2 YFSETQ. The CDR3 has 15 residues. CDR3 residues: CASSPSWPLQNEQFF. The CDR3, as DNA: TGCGCCAGCAGCCCTAGTTGGCCCCTCCAAAATGAGCAGTTCTTC.

The chain uses TRBV6-2 or TRBV6-3 and TRBJ1-6; 8 bases map to TRBD1. Germline CDR1 and CDR2: MNHEY and SVGEGT. The V segment lost 7 bases and the J segment 9 bases; nucleotides outside the gene matches: 8. This CDR3 is 14 amino acids long. CDR3 region: CASTGGQDVSPLHF. CDR3 nucleotide sequence: TGTGCCAGCACGGGGGGACAGGACGTTTCACCCCTCCACTTT.

The chain joins TRBV27 to TRBJ2-6, with D possibly TRBD2 on 5 matching bases. From germline, CDR1 is MNHEY and CDR2 SMNVEV (reference sequence). The CDR3 sequence is 19 residues long. Trimming cost V 6 bases and J 0 bases, with 21 bases left between them. In nucleotides, the CDR3 is TGTGCCAGCAGGGGCATTACTAGACGCCCTAGCTCTGGGGCCAACGTCCTGACTTTC. Encoded protein: CASRGITRRPSSGANVLTF.

This CDR3 is CASSQEGQPGAWNEQFF. CDR3 DNA: TGTGCCAGCAGCCAAGAAGGCCAGCCGGGGGCTTGGAATGAGCAGTTCTTC. V gene TRBV3-1 combines with J gene TRBJ2-1; D may be TRBD1 or TRBD2 (6 bases each). Germline V gives CDR1 LGHDT, CDR2 YNNKEL (reference sequence). This CDR3 is built from 17 residues. V shed 0 bases and J shed 7 bases, with 19 bases lying between them.

The chain recombines TRBV12-3 or TRBV12-4 with TRBJ2-4; the D is unclear. V lost 5 bases and J 6 bases, leaving 11 bases between the germline ends. The CDR3 is 13 amino acids. CDR3 in DNA: TGTGCCAGCAGTCCGGTCCGGAGAAACATTCAGTACTTC. It yields the protein CASSPVRRNIQYF.

This clonotype was recorded a few times. The chain couples TRBV2 to TRBJ1-1, with D perhaps matching TRBD1 (5 bases). In germline, CDR1 is SNHLY, CDR2 FYNNEI. The CDR3 has 14 amino acids. Trimming took off 4 bases at V and 4 bases at J, with 13 bases between the two ends. The CDR3: CASSVEGLGTEAFF. The CDR3 DNA follows: TGTGCCAGCAGTGTCGAGGGACTGGGCACTGAAGCTTTCTTT.

This clonotype was counted a few times. This rearrangement joins TRBV7-9 to TRBJ1-6; D is unresolved. The V gene's germline CDR1 is SEHNR and CDR2 FQNEAQ (reference sequence). The CDR3 totals 13 residues. Trimming pared 2 bases from V and 7 bases from J, leaving 6 bases between. In DNA form, the CDR3 reads TGTGCCAGCAGCTTACAACAGAATTCACCCCTCCACTTT. This translates into CASSLQQNSPLHF.

This clonotype was seen more than once but under ten times. V gene TRBV12-3 or TRBV12-4 combines with J gene TRBJ1-5; 9 bases fit TRBD1. After removal of 4 bases from V and 6 bases from J, the junction contained 7 bases not matched to a gene. The CDR3 is made up of 15 amino acids. DNA of the CDR3: TGTGCCAGCAGTTGGGGACAGGGAGGGAGTCAGCCCCAGCATTTT. Translated: CASSWGQGGSQPQHF.

This clonotype was seen only once. The chain uses TRBV7-6 and TRBJ2-7; 11 positions match TRBD2. V gave up 4 bases and J gave up 0 bases; unmatched junction bases: 14. Germline values: CDR1 SGHVS, CDR2 FNYEAQ. This CDR3 is 19 amino acids long. As DNA, the CDR3 is TGTGCCAGCAGCTCCCGACTAGCGGGACTCCCCACGAGCTCCTACGAGCAGTACTTC. This encodes CASSSRLAGLPTSSYEQYF.

The chain recombines TRBV6-1 with TRBJ2-1; no clear D. The CDR3 extends over 15 amino acids. Between the trimmed V and J ends, which lost 6 bases and 5 bases, there was a span of 17 bases. Per the germline V gene, CDR1 is MNHNS and CDR2 is SASEGT. The CDR3 DNA reads as TGTGCCAGCAGCCCCATCCGGGTCTTAAACAATGAGCAGTTCTTC. Translation: CASSPIRVLNNEQFF.